This section outlines one TCR beta chain sequence together with its context. Other DNA sequences in the sample encode the same CDR3. These data are taken from a study of cytomegalovirus exposure and HLA in healthy donors. Among the donors, all were healthy bone marrow donors. Whereas donors were nominally healthy upon sampling, unrecorded immune exposures were probable. Germline CDR1 GTSNPN, CDR2 SVGIG (reference sequence). V lost 8 bases and J lost 5; bases outside the gene matches: 7. The CDR3 consists of 12 residues. The study ran its PCR with 60 Vbeta and 13 Jbeta primers. TCRdb's copy holds only in-frame clones and misses some; the assay was immunoSEQ multiplex PCR. This sample yields approximately 160,000 clones, of which roughly three quarters are seen a single time; 7.4% belongs to the top ten.

The chain is built from TRBV30 and TRBJ1-1; 8 bases are shared with TRBD1. The source is a male donor in good health and CMV-seropositive. The sequenced material came from PBMCs. As DNA, the CDR3 is TGTGCCGGACAGGGATTTGGGACTGAAGCTTTCTTT. This gives the protein CAGQGFGTEAFF.